Listed below are T cell receptor beta chains from one sample, sequenced in a study of blood T cell repertoires in COVID-19. Only in-frame clones appear in the TCRdb table, and some are missing; sequencing was by immunoSEQ multiplex PCR. Of 95,000 to 120,000 clones listed, less than 75% are singletons. Sequencing was done on a sample of peripheral blood. The receptors derive from a woman aged 40 to 55 with acute or convalescent COVID-19. Each CDR3 is given with its conserved first and last residue. The order of the fields is D gene, J gene, clone size, V gene, CDR3 DNA, CDR3 protein. D genes are given only for firm matches. Not all rows give a size; the values are once, few, many and, for expanded clones, a class.

>NA|TRBJ2-5|NA|TRBV7-2
TGTGCCAGCAGCTTACCACGGGGGAGCCTCGGAGAGACCCAGTACTTC
CASSLPRGSLGETQYF
>NA|TRBJ1-2|NA|TRBV29-1
TGCAGCGTTGAAGCCCGACCAGGGGCGGTGGCCTATGGCTACACCTTC
CSVEARPGAVAYGYTF
>NA|TRBJ2-7|NA|TRBV11-2
TGTGCCAGCAGCTTAGCCTACGTAGATTACGAGCAGTACTTC
CASSLAYVDYEQYF
>TRBD2|TRBJ2-1|NA|TRBV12-3/TRBV12-4
TGTGCCAGCAGTTTCGGGGGGACTGAGCAGTTCTTC
CASSFGGTEQFF
>TRBD2|TRBJ2-5|NA|TRBV3-1/TRBV3-2
TGTGCCAGCAGCCAGCCGGGACTAGGAAAAGAGACCCAGTACTTC
CASSQPGLGKETQYF
>NA|TRBJ2-5|many|TRBV7-3
TGTGCCAGCAGCCCCCGGGGGCAAGAGACCCAGTACTTC
CASSPRGQETQYF
>NA|TRBJ1-2|NA|TRBV10-3
TGTGCCACTGCTGTAGGACAGACTAACTATGGCTACACCTTC
CATAVGQTNYGYTF
>NA|TRBJ1-5|NA|TRBV6-5
TGTGCCAGCAGCCAGTATGGTACCCCAAATCAGCCCCAGCATTTT
CASSQYGTPNQPQHF
>NA|TRBJ2-7|NA|TRBV3-1/TRBV3-2
TGTGCCAGCAGCCAAGGCGAAACGTCGAGGAGCGGGCAGTACTTC
CASSQGETSRSGQYF
>TRBD1|TRBJ1-6|once|TRBV4-1
TGCGCCAGCAGCCAAGGGGGGACAGCCAATTCACCCCTCCACTTT
CASSQGGTANSPLHF
>NA|TRBJ1-1|NA|TRBV13
TGTGCCAGCAGTCAAGACGATCGAGGGACTGAAGCTTTCTTT
CASSQDDRGTEAFF
>TRBD2|TRBJ2-3|NA|TRBV28
TGTGCCAGCAGTTTCGGTAGCGGGGGTAGAACTAGCACAGATACGCAGTATTTT
CASSFGSGGRTSTDTQYF
>TRBD1|TRBJ2-2|NA|TRBV19
TGTGCCAGTAGTATTAGGGGACCGGGACAGGGGATCGGGGAGCTGTTTTTT
CASSIRGPGQGIGELFF
>TRBD2|TRBJ2-5|NA|TRBV6-1
TGTGCCAGCAGTGAACTAGCGGGGTCGGAGGAGACCCAGTACTTC
CASSELAGSEETQYF
>NA|TRBJ2-7|NA|TRBV11-2
TGTGCCAGCAGCTTAATTAGGCAGGGCTACGAGCAGTACTTC
CASSLIRQGYEQYF
>TRBD1|TRBJ2-1|NA|TRBV7-9
TGTGCCAGCAGCGCTATGGAAGGGGGCGCCTTCTACAATGAGCAGTTCTTC
CASSAMEGGAFYNEQFF
>NA|TRBJ1-1|NA|TRBV2
TGTGCCAGCACTATGAATAGACAGATGAACACTGAAGCTTTCTTT
CASTMNRQMNTEAFF
>TRBD1|TRBJ1-6|NA|TRBV2
TGTGCCAGCCAGGGACAGGACGGCTCACCCCTCCACTTT
CASQGQDGSPLHF
>TRBD2|TRBJ2-2|NA|TRBV3-1/TRBV3-2
TGTGCCAGCAGCCAAGATAGCGGGGGGTTCACCGGGGAGCTGTTTTTT
CASSQDSGGFTGELFF
>NA|TRBJ1-5|few|TRBV7-2
TGTGCCAGCAGCCAAGACAGGTTCCAGCCCCAGCATTTT
CASSQDRFQPQHF
>NA|TRBJ2-3|NA|TRBV5-1
TGCGCCAGCAGCTTGTTGGGCGAGGGAGCAGATACGCAGTATTTT
CASSLLGEGADTQYF
>NA|TRBJ1-1|many|TRBV7-3
TGTGCCAGCAGCTTAACAGGAGGGGACACTGAAGCTTTCTTT
CASSLTGGDTEAFF
>NA|TRBJ1-6|NA|TRBV5-6
TGTGCCAGCAGCTTGGGTCCGGGTTCACCCCTCCACTTT
CASSLGPGSPLHF
>NA|TRBJ1-6|NA|TRBV6-1
TGTGCCAGCAGTGACGGCTCCTATAATTCACCCCTCCACTTT
CASSDGSYNSPLHF
>TRBD1|TRBJ2-1|NA|TRBV9
TGTGCCAGCAGCGTAGATCAGGGGGTATCCTACAATGAGCAGTTCTTC
CASSVDQGVSYNEQFF
>TRBD1|TRBJ2-7|NA|TRBV6-5
TGTGCCAGCACCCCGACAGGGGACGACTCCTACGAGCAGTACTTC
CASTPTGDDSYEQYF
>TRBD1|TRBJ1-2|few|TRBV5-1
TGCGCCAGCAGCTTGGCCGGGACAGGGCGCTATGGCTACACCTTC
CASSLAGTGRYGYTF
>TRBD2|TRBJ2-7|NA|TRBV3-1/TRBV3-2
TGTGCCAGCAGCCAAGATGGCGGGGGGATGAACGAGCAGTACTTC
CASSQDGGGMNEQYF
>NA|TRBJ2-3|NA|TRBV19
TGTGCCAGTAGTATAAGGAGTTCTAGCACAGATACGCAGTATTTT
CASSIRSSSTDTQYF
>NA|TRBJ2-2|NA|TRBV7-6
TGTGCCAGCAGCTTACTAAGTTCCGGCACCGGGGAGCTGTTTTTT
CASSLLSSGTGELFF
>TRBD1|TRBJ2-1|NA|TRBV11-3
TGTGCCAGCAGCCCAGGACAGGGCGAGCAGTTCTTC
CASSPGQGEQFF
>TRBD1|TRBJ1-4|few|TRBV12-5
TGTGCTAGTGGTTTGGGACAGGGGCGGGAAAAACTGTTTTTT
CASGLGQGREKLFF
>TRBD1|TRBJ1-2|NA|TRBV10-2
TGCGCCAGCAGTGAGTTGGGACAGGGGGCGTTTGGCTACACCTTC
CASSELGQGAFGYTF
>TRBD1|TRBJ1-1|NA|TRBV28
TGTGCCAGCAGTTGGGGGTATAGGGGGCTCACTGAAGCTTTCTTT
CASSWGYRGLTEAFF
>TRBD1|TRBJ1-1|NA|TRBV19
TGTGCCAGTAGTAACTCAGCCGGGACAGGGAGGACTGAAGCTTTCTTT
CASSNSAGTGRTEAFF
>TRBD1|TRBJ2-3|NA|TRBV10-3
TGTGCCATCAAGGGACAGGGGGTGGATACGCAGTATTTT
CAIKGQGVDTQYF
>TRBD2|TRBJ2-3|NA|TRBV7-3
TGTGCCAGCAGCTTAAGCGGGGGGGCCGCAGATACGCAGTATTTT
CASSLSGGAADTQYF
>TRBD1|TRBJ2-5|once|TRBV5-1
TGCGCCAGCAGCTTGCTGCCAGGACAGGGAGAGACCCAGTACTTC
CASSLLPGQGETQYF
>NA|TRBJ1-2|many|TRBV28
TGTGCCAGCAGTTTATCCGATACACTATATGGCTACACCTTC
CASSLSDTLYGYTF
>TRBD1|TRBJ1-1|NA|TRBV28
TGTGCCAGCAGGGGACAGGGGGCTGAAGCTTTCTTT
CASRGQGAEAFF
>NA|TRBJ2-2|once|TRBV6-4
TGTGCCAGCAGTTCACAGGGATCCGGGGAGCTGTTTTTT
CASSSQGSGELFF
>NA|TRBJ2-3|NA|TRBV4-3
TGCGCCAGCAATAAGAAGGAGACAGGTAAAAGCACAGATACGCAGTATTTT
CASNKKETGKSTDTQYF
>TRBD2|TRBJ2-2|NA|TRBV6-1
TGTGCCACTTTACTAGCGGGTTTCACCGGGGAGCTGTTTTTT
CATLLAGFTGELFF
>TRBD1|TRBJ1-6|few|TRBV11-2
TGTGCCAGCAGCCCTGACAGGGCTACTAATTCACCCCTCCACTTT
CASSPDRATNSPLHF
>NA|TRBJ2-5|NA|TRBV6-5
TGTGCCAGCAGTACCCCCCCTAGCTACCAAGAGACCCAGTACTTC
CASSTPPSYQETQYF